This T cell receptor (beta chain) was observed in a study of blood T cells in healthy people across ages. Points from the study as a whole: The donors' CMV status was not determined, possibly confounding changes in expanded clonotypes. As age increased, TCR beta diversity per million T cells fell in a roughly linear fashion.

A sample-barcoded 5' primer and a J-beta primer mix were used in a second PCR of about 7 to 11 cycles. TCRdb reprocessed the 5' RACE reads via MiXCR and lists one record per CDR3 protein. This table has 900,000 to 950,000 distinct CDR3 sequences, about 28% appearing once. The CDR3 has 13 amino acids. The germline CDR1 and CDR2 sequences are SQVTM and ANQGSEA. Comments on this clonotype: The antigen is not known. With a much larger clone just one base away, this may be a read error.

These data were also filed under a second study, of T cells of mothers and their children. From that study: Overlap ran slightly, non-significantly higher for related than unrelated mother-child pairs.

The sample taken for sequencing was blood. This chain links TRBV29-1 with TRBJ1-2, with a tentative D call TRBD1 (5 bases). The clonotype comes from a woman in her forties in good health. CDR3 sequence: CSVEGEGIYGNTF. The CDR3, as DNA: TGCAGCGTTGAAGGAGAGGGGATCTATGGCAACACCTTC.